The subject of this entry is one T cell receptor beta chain. As yet, its antigen is unknown. Germline V gives CDR1 SGHRS, CDR2 YFSETQ. The CDR3 is 15 residues long. The ends were cut back, 4 bases at V and 4 bases at J, with 17 bases in the middle. The data belong to a study of cytomegalovirus exposure and HLA in healthy donors. Study-wide results and limits: A later analysis linked a missense DCLRE1C variant to TCR beta V- and J-gene trimming. Sequencing had likely introduced a cluster of highly shared sequence variants as an artifact. In an earlier analysis, productive rearrangement rates for most beta V segments clustered near 87% or 30%.

It was with 60 Vbeta and 13 Jbeta primers that the PCR ran. Sequenced by immunoSEQ multiplex PCR; TCRdb stores in-frame clones only, minus some. The sample holds over 150,000 clones, under 70% seen once. Healthy bone marrow donors made up the donor group. This sequence joins TRBV5-1 and TRBJ2-5, with D perhaps matching TRBD1 (8 bases). This TCR was recovered from a woman aged 40 to 55 in good health and CMV-seropositive. The sequencing sample was made of PBMCs. CDR3 sequence (DNA): TGCGCCAGCAGCGGAGGACAGGGAGGGCGAGAGACCCAGTACTTC. It translates to CASSGGQGGRETQYF. Variable domain in full (rest from reference TRBV5-1 and TRBJ2-5): KAGVTQTPRYLIKTRGQQVTLSCSPISGHRSVSWYQQTPGQGLQFLFEYFSETQRNKGNFPGRFSGRQFSNSRSEMNVSTLELGDSALYLCASSGGQGGRETQYFGPGTRLLVL.